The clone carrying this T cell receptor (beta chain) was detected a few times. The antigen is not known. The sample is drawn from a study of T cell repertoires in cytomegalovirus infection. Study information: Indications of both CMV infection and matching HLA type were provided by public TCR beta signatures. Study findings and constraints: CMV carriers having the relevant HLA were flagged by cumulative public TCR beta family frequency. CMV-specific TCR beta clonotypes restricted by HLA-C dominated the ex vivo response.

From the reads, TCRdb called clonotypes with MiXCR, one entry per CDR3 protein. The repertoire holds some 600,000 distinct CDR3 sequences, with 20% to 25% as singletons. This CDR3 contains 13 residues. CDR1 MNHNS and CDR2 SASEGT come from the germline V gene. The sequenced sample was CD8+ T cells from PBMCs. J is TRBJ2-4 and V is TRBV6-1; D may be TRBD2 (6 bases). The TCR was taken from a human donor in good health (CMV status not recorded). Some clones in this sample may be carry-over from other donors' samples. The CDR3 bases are TGTGCTAGCGGAGGACCGTTGGAAAACATTCAGTACTTC. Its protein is CASGGPLENIQYF.